This T cell receptor (beta chain) was observed in a study of cytotoxic CD8 clonotypes in ibrutinib-treated CLL. The CDR3 covers 18 residues. V dropped 5 bases and J dropped 3 bases, with 29 bases sitting between them. Germline V gene lookup returns CDR1 SQVTM and CDR2 ANQGSEA. Sequencing used immunoSEQ multiplex PCR; TCRdb keeps in-frame clones, though not all of them. The sample contains fewer than 300,000 clones, 65% to 85% of which appear only once. The chain carries TRBV29-1 and TRBJ2-7; D is unclear. The specimen was PBMCs, collected at disease progression, from a patient treated with ibrutinib. The receptor was isolated from a human donor with chronic lymphocytic leukemia. The CDR3: CSVSSGRTPGKPRYEQYF. In DNA form, the CDR3 reads TGCAGCGTTAGCTCAGGACGAACACCTGGGAAACCCCGCTACGAGCAGTACTTC.